The next 8 T cell receptor beta chains were all read from a single sample in a study of post-analysis software for immune sequencing data. The antigens of these receptors remain unknown. Study-wide points: TRBV5-6, TRBV5-1 and TRBV20-1 belonged to a set of roughly 5 TRBV segments that were more frequent in patients than controls.

Presence of unique molecular identifiers characterized the TCR beta cDNA libraries. TCRdb re-analysed the PCR reads in MiXCR, keeping a single row per CDR3 protein. The table records hundreds of thousands of distinct CDR3 sequences, over 45% of them present only once. Sequencing used blood. The receptors shown here come from a girl aged 2-10 years with multiple sclerosis.

This sequence joins TRBV7-9 and TRBJ2-1; the match to TRBD2 covers 9 bases. In germline, CDR1 is SEHNR, CDR2 FQNEAQ (reference sequence). The CDR3 spans 13 residues. J lost 0 bases, V lost 11 bases, and 2 bases had no gene match. DNA for the CDR3: TGTGCCGGAGCGGGAGGCTCCTACAATGAGCAGTTCTTC. Protein: CAGAGGSYNEQFF.

The chain joins TRBV5-1 to TRBJ2-7; D is unresolved. The CDR3 is made up of 14 amino acids. The germline CDR1 and CDR2 sequences are SGHRS and YFSETQ. V lost 1 base and J lost 0, with 8 bases in between. The CDR3 DNA sequence: TGCGCCAGCAGCTTGAATGCCCCCTCCTACGAGCAGTACTTC. Protein product: CASSLNAPSYEQYF.

The rearrangement uses TRBV7-2 and TRBJ2-5; D may be TRBD2 (5 bases). CDR1 and CDR2 from the germline V gene are SGHTA and FQGNSA. CDR3 length: 15 amino acids. V lost 1 base and J 6 bases, leaving 15 bases between the germline ends. The CDR3 DNA is TGTGCCAGCAGCTTAGGGCTAGCATCAGGACAGACCCAGTACTTC. This sequence encodes CASSLGLASGQTQYF.

This clonotype was counted once. The chain uses TRBV5-1 and TRBJ2-5; 7 bases map to TRBD2. CDR1 SGHRS and CDR2 YFSETQ come from the germline V gene. Trimming cost V 6 bases and J 2 bases; bases outside gene matches: 7. The CDR3 consists of 14 residues. CDR3 nucleotides: TGCGCCAGCACAAATTTAGCGGGTCAAGAGACCCAGTACTTC. Translated, it gives CASTNLAGQETQYF.

V gene TRBV4-1 combines with J gene TRBJ2-5; D possibly corresponds to TRBD1 (6 bases). The J call could be wrong; TRBJ2-7 is a better fit for the DNA end. CDR1 is MGHRA and CDR2 is YSYEKL in the germline V gene. The CDR3 is 14 amino acids. The CDR3 protein is CASSQWTEEYEQYF. CDR3 in DNA: TGCGCCAGCAGCCAATGGACAGAAGAGTACGAGCAGTACTTC.

In its sample, this clonotype was seen once. This chain connects TRBV12-3 or TRBV12-4 to TRBJ2-1; D remains ambiguous. Trimming stripped 5 bases from V and 8 bases from J, with 13 bases between. CDR3 length: 13 amino acids. The CDR3 coding sequence is TGTGCCAGCAGTGTTGTGGGGTCCGATGAGCAGTTCTTC. Translating gives CASSVVGSDEQFF.

The chain employs TRBV18 and TRBJ1-2; 7 bases map to TRBD1. The CDR3 is 17 residues long. Losses at the gene ends were 2 bases for V and 6 bases for J; bases not matched to a gene: 15. CDR1 is KGHSH and CDR2 is LQKENI in the germline V gene. This CDR3 is CASSPSRQGVIDHGYTF. In DNA, the CDR3 is TGTGCCAGCTCACCATCCCGACAGGGAGTCATAGATCATGGCTACACCTTC. The full variable domain, its missing parts supplied by reference TRBV18 and TRBJ1-2, is NAGVMQNPRHLVRRRGQEARLRCSPMKGHSHVYWYRQLPEEGLKFMVYLQKENIIDESGMPKERFSAEFPKEGPSILRIQQVVRGDSAAYFCASSPSRQGVIDHGYTFGSGTRLTVV.

The chain couples TRBV12-3 or TRBV12-4 to TRBJ1-6; possibly TRBD1 for D (6 bases). This CDR3 has 13 residues. V was clipped by 6 bases and J by 5 bases, with 8 bases between them. The CDR3 nucleotides are TGTGCCAGCAGCACAGGGCATAATTCACCCCTCCACTTT. Its protein product is CASSTGHNSPLHF.